This TCR beta chain was identified in a study of blood T cell repertoires in COVID-19. The wider study: Whether acute or convalescent, the COVID-19 samples came from the United States, Italy and Spain.

Symptom resolution, clearance, or two negative PCRs marked the recovered donors of Cohort 3. Sequencing was performed with immunoSEQ multiplex PCR; in TCRdb, only in-frame clones are kept and a portion is missing. The repertoire holds around 140,000 clones, with 75% to 80% as singletons. This TCR derives from a woman aged 45 to 65 who had recovered from COVID-19. Sequencing was done on a sample of PBMCs or T cells enriched from blood (not recorded which).

The CDR3 sequence is CAIRAGYNSPLHF. The DNA for the CDR3 is TGTGCCATCAGGGCGGGTTATAATTCACCCCTCCACTTT. The chain employs TRBV10-3 and TRBJ1-6; D unresolved. There are 13 residues in the CDR3. Looked up from germline, CDR1 is ENHRY and CDR2 is SYGVKD. V was shortened by 6 bases and J by 4 bases, with 7 bases between the two germline ends.